Shown below are 5 T cell receptor beta chains from a single sample sequenced in a study of cytomegalovirus exposure and HLA in healthy donors. Primers for the PCR totalled 60 Vbeta and 13 Jbeta. Assay: immunoSEQ multiplex PCR; the TCRdb copy retains only in-frame clones and omits some. The repertoire table contains roughly 120,000 clones. The material sequenced was PBMCs. The receptors shown here come from a man in his thirties or forties in good health and CMV-seronegative.

The rearrangement links TRBV18 to TRBJ2-3, with 8 positions matching TRBD1. V shed 5 bases, J shed 5 bases, and the junction held 9 bases outside the gene matches. Germline values: CDR1 KGHSH, CDR2 LQKENI. The length of the CDR3 is 15 residues. CDR3 nucleotides: TGTGCCAGCTCAACAGGACAGGGCGAAGGAGATACGCAGTATTTT. This codes for CASSTGQGEGDTQYF.

J is TRBJ2-7 and V is TRBV29-1; D uncertain. Germline V gene data show CDR1 as SQVTM and CDR2 as ANQGSEA. V was trimmed by 0 bases and J by 2 bases, leaving 11 bases between them. The CDR3 spans 14 residues. CDR3 in DNA: TGCAGCGTTGAAGAGCCTGGCCAAGCCTACGAGCAGTACTTC. Its protein product is CSVEEPGQAYEQYF.

The rearrangement joins TRBV6-5 to TRBJ1-2; 8 bases map to TRBD1. Germline-derived CDR1 and CDR2 are MNHEY and SVGAGI. There are 13 residues in the CDR3. V trimming: 6 bases; J trimming: 8 bases; junction bases outside the gene matches: 8. CDR3 residues: CASRGAGGQGYTF. As DNA, the CDR3 is TGTGCCAGCAGAGGGGCAGGGGGCCAGGGCTACACCTTC.

The CDR3 bases are TGTGCCAGCAGGATAGGGACAGGGAGGGGACCCTCTGGGGCCAACGTCCTGACTTTC. Protein sequence: CASRIGTGRGPSGANVLTF. The genes are TRBV7-9 and TRBJ2-6; 9 bases agree with TRBD1. The CDR3 loop spans 19 amino acids. Germline assignment: CDR1 SEHNR and CDR2 FQNEAQ (reference sequence). Losses at the gene ends were 6 bases for V and 0 bases for J; bases not matched to a gene: 12. Full variable domain (outside the CDR3, taken from reference TRBV7-9 and TRBJ2-6): DTGVSQNPRHKITKRGQNVTFRCDPISEHNRLYWYRQTLGQGPEFLTYFQNEAQLEKSRLLSDRFSAERPKGSFSTLEIQRTEQGDSAMYLCASRIGTGRGPSGANVLTFGAGSRLTVL.

The V call is TRBV10-3, the J call TRBJ2-2; 14 bases are a match to TRBD2. Germline CDR1 is ENHRY and CDR2 is SYGVKD. The ends lost 4 bases at V and 1 base at J; junction bases unmatched: 5. The CDR3 is 18 residues long. The CDR3 protein is CAISVGTSGGRNTGELFF. CDR3 nucleotide sequence: TGTGCCATCAGTGTTGGGACTAGCGGGGGAAGGAACACCGGGGAGCTGTTTTTT.